The clone carrying this TCR beta chain has more than one count but fewer than ten. In preparing bulk TCR libraries, previously described methods and listed TCR primers were used. TCRdb re-called the PCR reads through MiXCR, storing one row per CDR3 protein. This table holds about half a million distinct CDR3 sequences, around 23% found once. Libraries of naive CD8 cells were prepared from approximately 20,000 to 980,000 sorted cells using 10%, 30% or 50% RNA. Sorted naive CD8 T cells were those defined as CD8+CD4-CCR7+CD45RA+. This sample was included in a study of molecular identifiers for immune sequencing clone quantification. The CDR3 extends over 15 amino acids. The trim removed 8 bases at V and 2 bases at J, leaving 7 bases unmatched. CDR1 SEHNR and CDR2 FQNEAQ come from the germline V gene (reference sequence).

The sequenced sample consisted of naive CD8+ T cells from blood, with Jurkat cell RNA spiked in. Subset meaning: FACS-sorted CD8+CD4-CCR7+CD45RA+ naive T cells. The source is a human donor in good health. Some libraries in this study had Jurkat cell RNA spiked in. The rearrangement joins TRBV7-9 to TRBJ2-1, with 9 bases matching TRBD1. The chain's CDR3 is CASSQGAGTYNEQFF. The CDR3 DNA sequence: TGTGCCAGCTCACAGGGGGCTGGAACCTACAATGAGCAGTTCTTC.